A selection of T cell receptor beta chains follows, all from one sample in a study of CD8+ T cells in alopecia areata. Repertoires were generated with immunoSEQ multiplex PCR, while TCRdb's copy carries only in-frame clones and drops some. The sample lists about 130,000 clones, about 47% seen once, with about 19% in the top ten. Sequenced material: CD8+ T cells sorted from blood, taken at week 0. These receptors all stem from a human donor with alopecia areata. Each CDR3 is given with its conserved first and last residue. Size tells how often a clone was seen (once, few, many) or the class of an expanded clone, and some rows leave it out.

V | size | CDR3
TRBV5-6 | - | CASSLWETGNNEQFF
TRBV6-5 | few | CASSFLAGESQETQYF
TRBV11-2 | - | CASSPLGTDTQYF
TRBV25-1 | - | CASSGEGPPYNEQFF
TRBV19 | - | CASSTTGTSGEETQYF
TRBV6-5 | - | CASSYIGGDEQYF
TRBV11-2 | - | CASSPMGENTEAFF
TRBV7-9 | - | CASSSMEETQYF
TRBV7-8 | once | CASSPPPRGADTGELFF
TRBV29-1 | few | CSAGTTSYEQYF
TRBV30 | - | CAWSDRGPYEQYF